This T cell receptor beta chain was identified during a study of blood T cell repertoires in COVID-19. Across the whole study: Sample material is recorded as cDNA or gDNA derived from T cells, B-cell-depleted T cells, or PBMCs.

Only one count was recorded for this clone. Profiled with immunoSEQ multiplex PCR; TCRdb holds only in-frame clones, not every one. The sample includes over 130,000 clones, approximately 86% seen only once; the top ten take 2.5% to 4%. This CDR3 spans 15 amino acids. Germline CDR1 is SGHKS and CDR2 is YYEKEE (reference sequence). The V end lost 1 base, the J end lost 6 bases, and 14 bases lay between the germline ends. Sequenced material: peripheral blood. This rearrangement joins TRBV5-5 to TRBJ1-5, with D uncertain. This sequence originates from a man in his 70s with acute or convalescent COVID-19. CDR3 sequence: CASSLQGLGSQPQHF. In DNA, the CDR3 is TGTGCCAGCAGCTTGCAAGGTCTCGGGAGTCAGCCCCAGCATTTT.